What follows are 12 T cell receptor beta chains derived from one specimen sequenced in a study of blood T cell repertoires in COVID-19. Produced via immunoSEQ multiplex PCR; TCRdb's table is partial and in-frame only. Here the sample spans about 290,000 clones, about nine tenths being singletons. Sequenced material: peripheral blood. The receptors originated from a woman in her 30s with COVID-19, enrolled during active disease.

V is TRBV30 and J is TRBJ2-2, with D perhaps matching TRBD2 (6 bases). This CDR3 contains 15 residues. Trimming cost V 0 bases and J 10 bases, with 18 bases left between them. Germline-derived CDR1 and CDR2 are GTSNPN and SVGIG (reference sequence). CDR3 loop: CAWSVSGSGVAELFF. Here the CDR3 DNA reads TGTGCCTGGAGTGTATCGGGATCGGGGGTTGCGGAGCTGTTTTTT.

The chain has TRBV6-2 or TRBV6-3 and TRBJ1-6; D might be TRBD1 (6 bases). Per the germline V gene, CDR1 is MNHEY and CDR2 is SVGEGT. The CDR3 covers 16 residues. V lost 6 bases and J lost 9, with 21 bases in between. Here the CDR3 reads CASSQQGPSLGSPLHF. For the CDR3, the DNA is TGTGCCAGCAGCCAACAGGGTCCTTCTCTCGGTTCACCCCTCCACTTT.

This sequence joins TRBV5-1 and TRBJ1-2, with D possibly TRBD1 on 5 matching bases. Trimming cost V 4 bases and J 9 bases, with 16 bases left between them. Germline V gene data show CDR1 as SGHRS and CDR2 as YFSETQ. The CDR3 extends over 13 amino acids. The CDR3 spells CASSPGGEIRYTF. The CDR3 DNA sequence: TGCGCCAGCAGCCCGGGAGGGGAGATACGCTACACCTTC.

This chain links TRBV11-2 with TRBJ1-6; D unclear. V lost 5 bases to trimming and J lost 12 bases, with 20 bases between them. This CDR3 spans 15 amino acids. The germline V gene has CDR1 SGHAT and CDR2 FQNNGV. The CDR3 region is CASSPRGHTLEPLHF. The CDR3 nucleotides read TGTGCCAGCAGCCCCCGAGGGCATACCCTTGAACCCCTCCACTTT.

The sample holds a few counts of this clone. The CDR3 sequence: CASSFQGGEQYF. CDR3 nucleotides: TGTGCCAGCAGCTTTCAGGGAGGCGAGCAGTACTTC. V and J are TRBV7-9 and TRBJ2-7, with D possibly matching TRBD2 (6 bases). The CDR3 loop spans 12 amino acids. The V end was cut by 3 bases, the J end by 6 bases, with 9 bases between. CDR1 SEHNR and CDR2 FQNEAQ come from the germline V gene (reference sequence).

The chain links TRBV6-6 to TRBJ1-5; 7 bases are a match to TRBD1. The CDR3 loop spans 16 amino acids. With 6 bases clipped from V and 1 base from J, the junction kept 9 bases outside the gene matches. The germline V gene has CDR1 MNHNY and CDR2 SVGAGI (reference sequence). CDR3 residues: CASSPHRGQSNQPQHF. The CDR3, as DNA: TGTGCCAGCAGCCCGCACAGGGGACAAAGCAATCAGCCCCAGCATTTT.

The chain is built from TRBV9 and TRBJ2-3; 7 bases align to TRBD1. Germline-derived CDR1 and CDR2 are SGDLS and YYNGEE. V lost 0 bases and J lost 6; bases outside the gene matches: 7. The CDR3 totals 15 residues. The chain's CDR3 is CASSVGQGVPDTQYF. CDR3 in DNA: TGTGCCAGCAGCGTAGGACAGGGAGTTCCCGATACGCAGTATTTT.

Remarks on this clone: At one end the junction does not follow the germline gene, possibly because of a read error. The rearrangement links TRBV6-1 to TRBJ2-3; 7 bases are a match to TRBD1. CDR3 length: 16 amino acids. Germline V gene sequence: CDR1 MNHNS, CDR2 SASEGT. Here the CDR3 reads CASREEGAIQTDTQYF. CDR3 sequence (DNA): TGTGCCAGCAGAGAAGAGGGGGCCATCCAAACAGATACGCAGTATTTT.

This clone was seen once. The rearrangement joins TRBV6-5 to TRBJ1-1; 8 nucleotides line up with TRBD1. There are 15 residues in the CDR3. V was pared by 4 bases and J by 2 bases, with 6 bases of the junction left unmatched. Germline-derived CDR1 and CDR2 are MNHEY and SVGAGI. This chain's CDR3 is CASSLGTGLNTEAFF. DNA of the CDR3: TGTGCCAGCAGTTTGGGGACAGGACTCAACACTGAAGCTTTCTTT.

This chain joins TRBV6-2 or TRBV6-3 and TRBJ1-2, with a weak D call TRBD1 (5 bases). The CDR3 covers 15 residues. V was shortened by 2 bases and J by 4 bases, with 14 bases between the two germline ends. The germline V gene has CDR1 MNHEY and CDR2 SVGEGT. CDR3 in amino acids: CASSYGSPRAYGYTF. Here the CDR3 DNA reads TGTGCCAGCAGTTACGGATCTCCCAGGGCCTATGGCTACACCTTC.

This chain joins TRBV14 and TRBJ1-2, with 7 bases lining up with TRBD1. This CDR3 contains 15 residues. Germline V lookup: CDR1 SGHDN, CDR2 FVKESK. With 0 bases clipped from V and 7 bases from J, the junction kept 8 bases outside the gene matches. This chain's CDR3 is CASSQDYDRVLGYTF. DNA of the CDR3: TGTGCCAGCAGCCAAGACTACGACAGGGTCCTTGGCTACACCTTC.

The chain combines TRBV5-1 with TRBJ2-1, with 13 nucleotides matching TRBD2. V trimming: 4 bases; J trimming: 7 bases; junction bases outside the gene matches: 8. Germline CDR1 reads SGHRS; CDR2 reads YFSETQ. The CDR3 spans 16 residues. The CDR3 region is CASSNQRLAGGNEQFF. CDR3 bases: TGCGCCAGCAGCAACCAGCGACTAGCGGGGGGTAATGAGCAGTTCTTC.